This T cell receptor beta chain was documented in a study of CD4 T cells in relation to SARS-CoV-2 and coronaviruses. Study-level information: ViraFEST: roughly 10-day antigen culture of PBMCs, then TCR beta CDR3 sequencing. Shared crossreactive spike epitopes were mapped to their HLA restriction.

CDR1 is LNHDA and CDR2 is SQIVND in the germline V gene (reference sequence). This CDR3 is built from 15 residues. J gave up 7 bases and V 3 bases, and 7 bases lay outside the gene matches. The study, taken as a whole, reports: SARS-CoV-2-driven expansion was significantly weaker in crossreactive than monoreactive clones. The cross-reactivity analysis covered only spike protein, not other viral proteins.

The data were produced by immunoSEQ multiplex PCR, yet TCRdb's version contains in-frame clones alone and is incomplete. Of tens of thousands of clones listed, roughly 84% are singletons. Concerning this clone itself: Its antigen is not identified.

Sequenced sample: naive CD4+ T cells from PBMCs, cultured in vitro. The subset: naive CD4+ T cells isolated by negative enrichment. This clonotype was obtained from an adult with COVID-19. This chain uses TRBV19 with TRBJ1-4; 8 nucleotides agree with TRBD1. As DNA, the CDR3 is TGTGCCAGTAGTATTTCCGGGACAGGCGGTGAAAAACTGTTTTTT. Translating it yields CASSISGTGGEKLFF.